One sample yielded the 5 T cell receptor beta chains listed below, sequenced in a study of OX40 agonist ivuxolimab in advanced cancers. Sequencing used immunoSEQ multiplex PCR; TCRdb keeps in-frame clones, though not all of them. The data hold about 79,000 clones, with 70% to 90% observed a single time. Sample: CD4+ or CD8+ T cells sorted from blood, taken in a trial of the OX40 agonist ivuxolimab. These receptors all come from an adult with an advanced solid tumor such as melanoma, head and neck, liver or kidney cancer.

The V call is TRBV4-3, the J call TRBJ2-7; D is unclear. Germline lookup yields CDR1 LGHNA and CDR2 YSLEER. V was trimmed by 1 base and J by 5 bases, leaving 6 bases between them. The CDR3 length is 12 residues. The DNA for the CDR3 is TGCGCCAGCAGCCAAGCCCCTAACGAGCAGTACTTC. It codes for CASSQAPNEQYF.

The CDR3 DNA is TGTGCCAGCAGTTTCATTGGGATCTATGGCTACACCTTC. Its translation is CASSFIGIYGYTF. The J gene is TRBJ1-2, the V gene TRBV28; no firm D call. The CDR3 totals 13 residues. CDR1 and CDR2 from the germline V gene are MDHEN and SYDVKM. The V and J ends lost 3 bases and 4 bases respectively, with 9 bases between them.

CDR3 region: CASSEFGQTNTGELFF. For the CDR3, the DNA is TGCGCCAGCAGTGAGTTTGGACAGACAAACACCGGGGAGCTGTTTTTT. The genes are TRBV10-1 and TRBJ2-2, with a weak D call TRBD1 (6 bases). Germline loops: CDR1 WNHNN, CDR2 SYGVQD (reference sequence). Trimming left V 1 base short and J 2 bases short, with 11 bases between. The CDR3 is made up of 16 amino acids.

The chain joins TRBV5-4 to TRBJ2-7; no firm D call. Per the germline V gene, CDR1 is SGHNT and CDR2 is YYREEE (reference sequence). The CDR3 loop spans 15 amino acids. V was cut by 0 bases and J by 2 bases, with 12 bases left in between. CDR3 sequence reads: CASSLDATATYEQYF. In DNA, the CDR3 is TGTGCCAGCAGCTTGGACGCGACGGCCACCTACGAGCAGTACTTC.

The chain links TRBV19 to TRBJ1-5; 7 bases agree with TRBD1. The CDR3 is 17 residues long. Germline V gene lookup returns CDR1 LNHDA and CDR2 SQIVND (reference sequence). The ends lost 5 bases at V and 0 bases at J; junction bases unmatched: 10. The CDR3 spells CASSANRDSLSNQPQHF. The CDR3 DNA is TGTGCCAGTAGTGCAAACCGGGACAGCCTTAGCAATCAGCCCCAGCATTTT.